The clone carrying this T cell receptor delta chain was found a few times. Its antigen is currently unknown. One base separates it from a far larger clone, so it is likely a read error. Other DNA sequences of this sample code for an identical CDR3. TCRdb repeated clone calling on the multiplex PCR reads with CATT. Of 70,000 to 95,000 delta-chain clones in the sample, 1.4% are singletons; the top ten hold about 10%. The sample originates from a study of γδ T cells in repeated Plasmodium falciparum infection. For the study at large: Donors had four controlled P. falciparum NF54 infections over roughly 590 days. Sampling occurred at baseline, pre-infection for selected infections, and 21 days post-infection. Study-wide points: Malian children's Vdelta2-negative repertoires appeared more expanded and less diverse than Australians'.

Bulk repertoires came from Vgamma9/Vdelta2+ or Vdelta2-negative gammadelta T cells flow-sorted from PBMC. The CDR3 has 14 residues. In germline, CDR1 is GEAIGNYY, CDR2 EKD. V gene TRDV2 combines with J gene TRDJ1; tentative D call: TRDD3 (5 bases). TCRdb does not report a J gene; here it was assigned by matching the DNA to germline references. Sample: gamma-delta T cells from blood. The source is a pool of human donors (malaria-infected and uninfected, not separated). The CDR3 reads CACDTIWEADKLIF. The CDR3 DNA follows: TGTGCTTGTGACACCATCTGGGAAGCCGATAAACTCATCTTT.